Sequencing of this T cell receptor (delta chain) was carried out in a study of gamma-delta T cells after stem cell transplantation. This clone was seen a few times. This likely traces to a read error, being one base from a far larger clone. Other DNA sequences in this specimen translate into the identical CDR3. This CDR3 region has 18 residues. From germline, CDR1 is GEAIGNYY and CDR2 EKD. With V trimmed by 1 base and J by 0 bases, 13 bases remained unmatched. TCRdb re-called the RT-PCR reads through CATT. The sample carries fewer than 2,000 delta-chain clones, 1.7% recorded once. The chain couples TRDV2 to TRDJ1; the match to TRDD3 covers 7 bases. The sequenced material came from gamma-delta T cells. The receptor comes from a human donor. It is not recorded whose cells these are; they may come from a transplant donor. The CDR3 reads CACDTLRWGTADTDKLIF. CDR3 nucleotides: TGTGCCTGTGACACGTTACGGTGGGGGACCGCCGACACCGATAAACTCATCTTT.